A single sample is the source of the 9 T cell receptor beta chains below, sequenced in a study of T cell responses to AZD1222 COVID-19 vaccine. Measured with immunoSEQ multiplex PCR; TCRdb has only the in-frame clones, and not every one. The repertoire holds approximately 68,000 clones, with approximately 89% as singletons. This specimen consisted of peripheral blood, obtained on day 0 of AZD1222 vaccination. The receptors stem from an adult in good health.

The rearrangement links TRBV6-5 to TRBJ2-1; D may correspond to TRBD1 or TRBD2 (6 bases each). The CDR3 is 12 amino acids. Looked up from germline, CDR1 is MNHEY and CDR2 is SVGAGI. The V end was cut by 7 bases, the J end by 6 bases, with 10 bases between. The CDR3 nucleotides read TGTGCCAGCACCGGGGGCTCCAATGAGCAGTTCTTC. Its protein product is CASTGGSNEQFF.

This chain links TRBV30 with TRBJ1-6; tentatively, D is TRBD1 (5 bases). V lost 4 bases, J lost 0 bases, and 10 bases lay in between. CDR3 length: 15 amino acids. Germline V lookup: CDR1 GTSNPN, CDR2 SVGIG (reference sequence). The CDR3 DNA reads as TGTGCCTGGACCGGACAAATCTCCTATAATTCACCCCTCCACTTT. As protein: CAWTGQISYNSPLHF.

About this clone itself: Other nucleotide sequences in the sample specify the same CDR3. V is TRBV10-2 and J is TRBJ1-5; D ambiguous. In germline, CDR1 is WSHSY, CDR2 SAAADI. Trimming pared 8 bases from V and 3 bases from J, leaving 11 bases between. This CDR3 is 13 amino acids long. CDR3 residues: CASSGSLNQPQHF. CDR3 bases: TGCGCCAGCTCCGGCAGCCTCAATCAGCCCCAGCATTTT.

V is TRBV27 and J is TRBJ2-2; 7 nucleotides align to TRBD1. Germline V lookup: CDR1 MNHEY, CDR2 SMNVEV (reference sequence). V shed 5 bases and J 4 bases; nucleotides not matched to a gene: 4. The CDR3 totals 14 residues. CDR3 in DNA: TGTGCCAGCAGTCCACAGGGGAGCACCGGGGAGCTGTTTTTT. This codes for CASSPQGSTGELFF.

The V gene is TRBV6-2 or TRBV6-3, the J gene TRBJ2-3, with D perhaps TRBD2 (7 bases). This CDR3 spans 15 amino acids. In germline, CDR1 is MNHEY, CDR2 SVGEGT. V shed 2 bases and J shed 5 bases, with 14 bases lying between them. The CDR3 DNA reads TGTGCCAGCAGTTACGAGGGGGGGCCGGTAGATACGCAGTATTTT. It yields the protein CASSYEGGPVDTQYF.

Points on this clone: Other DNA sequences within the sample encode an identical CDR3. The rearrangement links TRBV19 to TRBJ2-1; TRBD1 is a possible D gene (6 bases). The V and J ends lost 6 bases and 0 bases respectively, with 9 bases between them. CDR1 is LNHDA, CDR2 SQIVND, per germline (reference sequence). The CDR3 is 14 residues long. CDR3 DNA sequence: TGTGCCAGTAGGACAGGTAGCTCCTACAATGAGCAGTTCTTC. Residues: CASRTGSSYNEQFF.

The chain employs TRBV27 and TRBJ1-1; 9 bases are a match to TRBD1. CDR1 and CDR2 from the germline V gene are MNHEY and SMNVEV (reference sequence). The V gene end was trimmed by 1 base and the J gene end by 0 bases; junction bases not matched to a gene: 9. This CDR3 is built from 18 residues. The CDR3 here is CASSLWGTGRGMNTEAFF. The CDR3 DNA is TGTGCCAGCAGTTTATGGGGGACAGGGAGAGGCATGAACACTGAAGCTTTCTTT.

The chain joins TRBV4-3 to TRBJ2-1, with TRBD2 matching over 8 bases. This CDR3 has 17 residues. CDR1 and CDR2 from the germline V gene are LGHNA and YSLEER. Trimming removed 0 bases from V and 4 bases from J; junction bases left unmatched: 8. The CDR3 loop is CASSQDRWTSTYNEQFF. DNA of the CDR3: TGCGCCAGCAGCCAAGATCGGTGGACTAGCACGTACAATGAGCAGTTCTTC.

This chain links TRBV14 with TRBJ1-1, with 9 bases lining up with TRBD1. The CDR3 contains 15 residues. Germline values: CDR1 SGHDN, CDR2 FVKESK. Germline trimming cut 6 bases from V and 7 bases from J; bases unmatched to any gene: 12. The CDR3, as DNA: TGTGCCAGCAGTCGTACCGGGACAGGGTTTTTTGAAGCTTTCTTT. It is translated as CASSRTGTGFFEAFF.